The 23 T cell receptor beta chains reported below all come from one sample, sequenced in a study of blood T cell repertoires in COVID-19. The data were produced by immunoSEQ multiplex PCR, yet TCRdb's version contains in-frame clones alone and is incomplete. The profile shows about 220,000 clones, approximately 80% of them singletons. The sequenced material came from PBMCs or T cells enriched from blood (not recorded which). The receptors originated from a woman aged 40 to 50 with acute COVID-19.

The rearrangement uses TRBV19 and TRBJ1-1, with D perhaps TRBD1 (5 bases). Trimming shortened V by 6 bases and J by 5 bases, and 13 bases separated the two germline ends. This CDR3 comprises 13 residues. CDR1 and CDR2 (germline): LNHDA, SQIVND (reference sequence). The CDR3 sequence is CASRSGRGTEAFF. Here the CDR3 DNA reads TGTGCCAGTAGATCCGGCCGGGGGACTGAAGCTTTCTTT. Full variable domain (missing parts from reference TRBV19 and TRBJ1-1): DGGITQSPKYLFRKEGQNVTLSCEQNLNHDAMYWYRQDPGQGLRLIYYSQIVNDFQKGDIAEGYSVSREKKESFPLTVTSAQKNPTAFYLCASRSGRGTEAFFGQGTRLTVV.

The chain links TRBV5-5 to TRBJ2-7, with a weak D call TRBD2 (6 bases). Germline CDR1 and CDR2: SGHKS and YYEKEE (reference sequence). V lost 5 bases and J lost 6, with 9 bases in between. The CDR3 is made up of 11 amino acids. The CDR3 sequence: CASSGGSEQYF. DNA of the CDR3: TGTGCCAGCAGTGGAGGGTCCGAGCAGTACTTC.

V gene TRBV27 combines with J gene TRBJ1-4; D unresolved. The CDR3 is 15 amino acids. The V end lost 6 bases, the J end lost 8 bases, and 19 bases lay between the germline ends. Germline CDR1 and CDR2: MNHEY and SMNVEV (reference sequence). The CDR3 DNA reads as TGTGCCAGCAGCCTCTCCGGGTCACGGGAAGAAAAACTGTTTTTT. Translated, it gives CASSLSGSREEKLFF.

The chain carries TRBV5-6 and TRBJ1-4, with 10 bases identical to TRBD1. The V segment lost 0 bases and the J segment 6 bases; nucleotides outside the gene matches: 5. The CDR3 covers 16 residues. Germline lookup yields CDR1 SGHDT and CDR2 YYEEEE. CDR3 region: CASSLAPGTGDEKLFF. The CDR3 coding sequence is TGTGCCAGCAGCTTGGCTCCCGGGACAGGGGATGAAAAACTGTTTTTT.

The CDR3 sequence: CASSLRGGRTDTQYF. CDR3 coding DNA: TGTGCCAGCAGCTTAAGGGGAGGTCGCACAGATACGCAGTATTTT. The rearrangement links TRBV7-2 to TRBJ2-3; D might be TRBD2 (6 bases). Germline V lookup: CDR1 SGHTA, CDR2 FQGNSA. The CDR3 covers 15 residues. V dropped 2 bases and J dropped 1 base, with 10 bases sitting between them.

This clone occurred a few times. This chain uses TRBV27 with TRBJ1-1, with D unresolved. Germline values: CDR1 MNHEY, CDR2 SMNVEV (reference sequence). The V end was cut by 5 bases, the J end by 2 bases, with 15 bases between. The CDR3 covers 15 residues. The CDR3 sequence is CASSLAGGFNTEAFF. The CDR3 DNA reads as TGTGCCAGCAGTCTCGCGGGAGGGTTTAACACTGAAGCTTTCTTT.

The chain couples TRBV4-3 to TRBJ1-1; TRBD1 matches at 7 bases. Germline V gives CDR1 LGHNA, CDR2 YSLEER. After removal of 0 bases from V and 9 bases from J, the junction contained 4 bases not matched to a gene. The CDR3 runs 13 residues. The CDR3 DNA follows: TGCGCCAGCAGCCAAGATTTGACAGGGCAAGCTTTCTTT. Translated, it gives CASSQDLTGQAFF.

V usage is TRBV5-1 and J usage is TRBJ2-7; TRBD1 aligns across 9 bases. Germline lookup yields CDR1 SGHRS and CDR2 YFSETQ. V lost 3 bases and J lost 6; bases outside the gene matches: 7. The CDR3 contains 14 residues. The CDR3: CASSSGQGSLEQYF. CDR3 bases: TGCGCCAGCAGCTCGGGACAGGGTTCGCTCGAGCAGTACTTC. The whole variable domain, remainder taken from reference TRBV5-1 and TRBJ2-7, is KAGVTQTPRYLIKTRGQQVTLSCSPISGHRSVSWYQQTPGQGLQFLFEYFSETQRNKGNFPGRFSGRQFSNSRSEMNVSTLELGDSALYLCASSSGQGSLEQYFGPGTRLTVT.

The chain links TRBV7-9 to TRBJ1-2; no definite D call. V was shortened by 5 bases and J by 5 bases, with 15 bases between the two germline ends. This CDR3 spans 14 amino acids. Germline values: CDR1 SEHNR, CDR2 FQNEAQ (reference sequence). The CDR3 nucleotides read TGTGCCAGCAGCCTAGTGGGAGTGGGGTATGGCTACACCTTC. Protein product: CASSLVGVGYGYTF.

V gene TRBV25-1 combines with J gene TRBJ2-7; D remains unclear. Trimming cost V 5 bases and J 5 bases, with 7 bases left between them. CDR3 length equals 11 residues. CDR1 MGHDK and CDR2 SYGVNS come from the germline V gene. The CDR3 coding sequence is TGTGCCAGCAGTTCCTACCACGAGCAGTACTTC. The encoded protein is CASSSYHEQYF.

The V call is TRBV6-5, the J call TRBJ2-7; 7 bases align to TRBD1. CDR1 is MNHEY, CDR2 SVGAGI, per germline. The V gene end was trimmed by 6 bases and the J gene end by 4 bases; junction bases not matched to a gene: 6. The CDR3 totals 13 residues. The CDR3 loop is CASSPGTAYEQYF. The CDR3 DNA reads TGTGCCAGCAGCCCCGGGACAGCTTACGAGCAGTACTTC.

V usage is TRBV30 and J usage is TRBJ2-7, with TRBD1 matching over 8 bases. This CDR3 has 13 residues. With 4 bases clipped from V and 3 bases from J, the junction kept 5 bases outside the gene matches. CDR1 and CDR2 from the germline V gene are GTSNPN and SVGIG (reference sequence). The CDR3 sequence: CAWTRTGIYEQYF. CDR3 nucleotides: TGTGCCTGGACCCGGACAGGGATCTACGAGCAGTACTTC.

This chain connects TRBV7-9 to TRBJ2-7, with D possibly matching TRBD2 (5 bases). The CDR3 is made up of 13 amino acids. V was cut by 6 bases and J by 3 bases, with 12 bases left in between. CDR1 SEHNR and CDR2 FQNEAQ come from the germline V gene (reference sequence). CDR3: CASSSGVNYEQYF. CDR3 DNA: TGTGCCAGCAGTTCCGGGGTTAACTACGAGCAGTACTTC.

This chain joins TRBV18 and TRBJ1-1; 7 nucleotides agree with TRBD1. This CDR3 is 15 amino acids long. The V gene end was trimmed by 5 bases and the J gene end by 0 bases; junction bases not matched to a gene: 6. The germline V gene has CDR1 KGHSH and CDR2 LQKENI. CDR3: CASSVPQGMNTEAFF. The DNA of the CDR3 is TGTGCCAGCTCAGTTCCACAGGGGATGAACACTGAAGCTTTCTTT.

The chain combines TRBV7-9 with TRBJ1-1; 9 nucleotides agree with TRBD1. Germline CDR1 SEHNR, CDR2 FQNEAQ (reference sequence). V gave up 4 bases and J gave up 1 base; unmatched junction bases: 4. This CDR3 contains 15 residues. In DNA, the CDR3 is TGTGCCAGCAGCTCGCCGGGACAGGGGAACACTGAAGCTTTCTTT. It is translated as CASSSPGQGNTEAFF.

This clone was seen only a few times. This chain connects TRBV28 to TRBJ2-2; maybe TRBD2 (6 bases). The CDR3 has 15 amino acids. V lost 4 bases and J 1 base, leaving 10 bases between the germline ends. Germline loops: CDR1 MDHEN, CDR2 SYDVKM. The CDR3 spells CASSSPAGNTGELFF. CDR3 in DNA: TGTGCCAGCAGTTCCCCAGCGGGGAACACCGGGGAGCTGTTTTTT.

The rearrangement links TRBV4-2 to TRBJ2-3; D is possibly TRBD1 (6 bases). The CDR3 spans 15 residues. The V gene lost 2 bases and the J gene lost 1 base, with 10 bases spanning the gap. Germline CDR1 and CDR2: LGHNA and YNFKEQ. The chain's CDR3 is CASSQYEGGTDTQYF. Here the CDR3 DNA reads TGTGCCAGCAGCCAATACGAGGGGGGCACAGATACGCAGTATTTT.

The rearrangement uses TRBV6-1 and TRBJ1-1; possibly TRBD1 for D (6 bases). Trimming removed 3 bases at V and 5 bases at J, with 16 bases between. The CDR3 consists of 15 residues. CDR1 and CDR2 from the germline V gene are MNHNS and SASEGT. CDR3 in amino acids: CASSDPKDSWTEAFF. In nucleotides, the CDR3 is TGTGCCAGCAGTGATCCTAAGGACAGTTGGACTGAAGCTTTCTTT.

This chain links TRBV18 with TRBJ1-1; D is uncertain. CDR1 is KGHSH and CDR2 is LQKENI in the germline V gene. Trimming took 3 bases from V and 1 from J, leaving 12 bases between them. This CDR3 contains 15 residues. The chain's CDR3 is CASSPDPHRNTEAFF. CDR3 in DNA: TGTGCCAGCTCACCCGACCCCCACAGGAACACTGAAGCTTTCTTT.

The chain links TRBV19 to TRBJ1-2, with D unresolved. The CDR3 extends over 14 amino acids. Deletions cut 5 bases from V and 0 bases from J, with 10 bases between. Germline V CDR1 and CDR2: LNHDA, SQIVND (reference sequence). The CDR3 loop is CASSGHSSNYGYTF. The DNA of the CDR3 is TGTGCCAGTAGTGGCCACAGTTCTAACTATGGCTACACCTTC.

The chain carries TRBV28 and TRBJ1-3; perhaps TRBD1 as D (6 bases). The CDR3 totals 16 residues. Germline CDR1 MDHEN, CDR2 SYDVKM. V was pared by 1 base and J by 0 bases, with 10 bases between. The CDR3 is CASSLSGVHSGNTIYF. As DNA, the CDR3 is TGTGCCAGCAGTTTATCAGGGGTTCACTCTGGAAACACCATATATTTT.

The chain carries TRBV4-3 and TRBJ2-1; no clear D gene. Germline CDR1 is LGHNA and CDR2 is YSLEER. The CDR3 runs 17 residues. Trimming took 2 bases from V and 0 from J, leaving 14 bases between them. This CDR3 is CASSQFSFASSYNEQFF. In DNA, the CDR3 is TGCGCCAGCAGCCAATTTTCGTTCGCGAGCTCCTACAATGAGCAGTTCTTC.

The chain has TRBV4-1 and TRBJ2-1, with D possibly being TRBD1 (8 bases). Deletions cut 7 bases from V and 5 bases from J, with 18 bases between. The CDR3 contains 15 residues. The germline V gene encodes CDR1 MGHRA and CDR2 YSYEKL. CDR3 residues: CASTRNRGTNNEQFF. DNA for the CDR3: TGCGCCAGCACGAGAAACAGGGGGACTAACAATGAGCAGTTCTTC.